These T cell receptor beta chains were read from a single sample in a study of cytomegalovirus exposure and HLA in healthy donors. Libraries were prepared by immunoSEQ multiplex PCR; TCRdb keeps only in-frame clonotypes and omits some of them. The table includes under 130,000 clones, roughly four fifths detected once. Source material: PBMCs. All receptors come from a man in his forties in good health and CMV-seronegative. The CDR3 runs from the conserved cysteine through the conserved F or W. Each record gives: clone size, D gene, J gene, V gene, CDR3 DNA, CDR3 protein. D genes are given only for firm matches. Clone sizes are given selectively: once, few, many, or a class where the clone is expanded.

size: -
D: TRBD1
J: TRBJ2-2
V: TRBV5-1
DNA: TGCGCCAGCAGCTCCCCTATACAGGGGGCGCATGTTGACGGGGAGCTGTTTTTT
CDR3: CASSSPIQGAHVDGELFF

size: -
D: -
J: TRBJ2-5
V: TRBV25-1
DNA: TGTGCCAGCAGGGACCAGGCCTTGGGGAGGACCCAGTACTTC
CDR3: CASRDQALGRTQYF

size: few
D: -
J: TRBJ2-5
V: TRBV6-5
DNA: TGTGCCAGCACCGCCTTCCCGGGAGAGACCCAGTACTTC
CDR3: CASTAFPGETQYF

size: -
D: -
J: TRBJ1-5
V: TRBV4-1
DNA: TGCGCCAGCAGCGCACCGGGAAGAAAACAGCCCCAGCATTTT
CDR3: CASSAPGRKQPQHF

size: few
D: -
J: TRBJ1-4
V: TRBV5-6
DNA: TGTGCCAGCAGCTTGTTAAGCGGTACAACTAATGAAAAACTGTTTTTT
CDR3: CASSLLSGTTNEKLFF

size: -
D: TRBD1
J: TRBJ1-2
V: TRBV5-1
DNA: TGCGCCAGCAGCCAGGGACAGGGGAGAGTTAACTATGGCTACACCTTC
CDR3: CASSQGQGRVNYGYTF

size: -
D: -
J: TRBJ1-1
V: TRBV5-1
DNA: TGCGCCAGCAGCTTGGGTCAGGACTCTGAAGCTTTCTTT
CDR3: CASSLGQDSEAFF

size: -
D: TRBD2
J: TRBJ2-5
V: TRBV18
DNA: TGTGCCAGCTCTAGCGGGAGGGGAGAGACCCAGTACTTC
CDR3: CASSSGRGETQYF

size: -
D: -
J: TRBJ2-7
V: TRBV7-9
DNA: TGTGCCAGCAGCAAACCCCAGGGGTTTGGGGGCGAGCAGTACTTC
CDR3: CASSKPQGFGGEQYF

size: once
D: -
J: TRBJ2-5
V: TRBV4-2
DNA: TGTGCCAGCAGCCAAGACTCGGGTATACAGACCCAGTACTTC
CDR3: CASSQDSGIQTQYF

size: -
D: TRBD2
J: TRBJ2-1
V: TRBV5-6
DNA: TGTGCCAGCAGCGCCGGGCCGGGACTAGCGGGAGGTGAGCAGTTCTTC
CDR3: CASSAGPGLAGGEQFF

size: -
D: TRBD1
J: TRBJ2-1
V: TRBV5-1
DNA: TGCGCCAGCAGGGAAGGGGGCATCCAGTTCTTC
CDR3: CASREGGIQFF

size: -
D: -
J: TRBJ1-1
V: TRBV10-3
DNA: TGTGCCATCAGTGACGGGAACACTGAAGCTTTCTTT
CDR3: CAISDGNTEAFF

size: -
D: TRBD2
J: TRBJ2-2
V: TRBV5-1
DNA: TGCGCCAGCAGCTTGTTGGCGGGAGGGTGGACCGGGGAGCTGTTTTTT
CDR3: CASSLLAGGWTGELFF

size: -
D: -
J: TRBJ1-2
V: TRBV7-8
DNA: TGTGCCAGCAGCCAGGGCACAGCTTCCTATGGCTACACCTTC
CDR3: CASSQGTASYGYTF

size: -
D: -
J: TRBJ2-7
V: TRBV2
DNA: TGTGCCAGCAGAGGACCTTTGGGAGGCGAGCAGTACTTC
CDR3: CASRGPLGGEQYF

size: -
D: TRBD1
J: TRBJ1-4
V: TRBV30
DNA: TGTGCCTGGAGTGAGGTAGCGACAGGGGGCGAAAAACTGTTTTTT
CDR3: CAWSEVATGGEKLFF

size: few
D: TRBD1
J: TRBJ2-7
V: TRBV9
DNA: TGTGCCAGCAGCGCCCAGGGGGACTACGAGCAGTACTTC
CDR3: CASSAQGDYEQYF

size: -
D: TRBD2
J: TRBJ2-7
V: TRBV5-1
DNA: TGCGCCAGCAGCCCTGGTGGTAGCGGGACTTTTTACGAGCAGTACTTC
CDR3: CASSPGGSGTFYEQYF

size: -
D: -
J: TRBJ1-2
V: TRBV5-4
DNA: TGTGCCAGCAGCTTGGCATTGGACACAGACTATGGCTACACCTTC
CDR3: CASSLALDTDYGYTF

size: -
D: -
J: TRBJ1-2
V: TRBV18
DNA: TGTGCCAGCTCACCACAGGGGGAAAACTATGGCTACACCTTC
CDR3: CASSPQGENYGYTF

size: -
D: -
J: TRBJ2-5
V: TRBV5-1
DNA: TGCGCCAGCAGTAGCGCGTTCCAAGAGACCCAGTACTTC
CDR3: CASSSAFQETQYF

size: once
D: -
J: TRBJ1-5
V: TRBV18
DNA: TGTGCCAGCTCACCAGGAGCGGCGGCAGATCAGCCCCAGCATTTT
CDR3: CASSPGAAADQPQHF

size: -
D: TRBD2
J: TRBJ2-5
V: TRBV11-2
DNA: TGTGCCAGCAGCATCCCTAGCGGGAGAGAGACCCAGTACTTC
CDR3: CASSIPSGRETQYF

size: -
D: TRBD2
J: TRBJ2-1
V: TRBV29-1
DNA: TGCAGCGTTGAAAGGCTAGCGGGGTTCTCTTACAATGAGCAGTTCTTC
CDR3: CSVERLAGFSYNEQFF

size: -
D: TRBD1
J: TRBJ2-7
V: TRBV11-2
DNA: TGTGCCAGCGTAGGAACTACCGGGACAGTCCAGCCCTACGAGCAGTACTTC
CDR3: CASVGTTGTVQPYEQYF

size: -
D: TRBD1
J: TRBJ2-7
V: TRBV19
DNA: TGTGCCAGTAGTATGACAGGGGAGGCCTACGAGCAGTACTTC
CDR3: CASSMTGEAYEQYF

size: -
D: -
J: TRBJ1-5
V: TRBV28
DNA: TGTGCCAGCAGGCGCCAAAGCAATCAGCCCCAGCATTTT
CDR3: CASRRQSNQPQHF

size: -
D: TRBD2
J: TRBJ2-1
V: TRBV6-1
DNA: TGTGCCAGCAGTGGGCGGGGGGCAACCTACAATGAGCAGTTCTTC
CDR3: CASSGRGATYNEQFF

size: few
D: -
J: TRBJ1-4
V: TRBV6-5
DNA: TGTGCCAGCAGTTACGGGGCAACCCTCGTTAATGAAAAACTGTTTTTT
CDR3: CASSYGATLVNEKLFF

size: -
D: -
J: TRBJ2-3
V: TRBV6-5
DNA: TGTGCCAGCAGACCCCCCGCGGGAACAGATACGCAGTATTTT
CDR3: CASRPPAGTDTQYF

size: -
D: -
J: TRBJ2-2
V: TRBV12-5
DNA: TGTGCTAGTGCTCCAACAGGGAAGGCCGGGGAGCTGTTTTTT
CDR3: CASAPTGKAGELFF

size: -
D: TRBD1
J: TRBJ2-2
V: TRBV30
DNA: TGTGCCTGGAGTGTACTATGGACAGGGGGTACCGGGGAGCTGTTTTTT
CDR3: CAWSVLWTGGTGELFF

size: -
D: TRBD2
J: TRBJ2-7
V: TRBV7-2
DNA: TGTGCCAGCAGCTTTGAGCGGCCGGGGGGCGAGCAGTACTTC
CDR3: CASSFERPGGEQYF

size: -
D: TRBD1
J: TRBJ2-7
V: TRBV4-2
DNA: TGTGCCAGCAGCCAAGGACAGGGGAGCTCCTACGAGCAGTACTTC
CDR3: CASSQGQGSSYEQYF

size: -
D: TRBD2
J: TRBJ2-6
V: TRBV18
DNA: TGTGCCAGCTCACCATCGCGAATGGGCTCGGGAGGTGGGGCCAACGTCCTGACTTTC
CDR3: CASSPSRMGSGGGANVLTF

size: few
D: -
J: TRBJ2-5
V: TRBV7-2
DNA: TGTGCCAGCAGCTCGCTTAGGGGCGGGGACGGGATTTGGTACTTC
CDR3: CASSSLRGGDGIWYF

size: few
D: -
J: TRBJ2-3
V: TRBV2
DNA: TGTGCCAGCGGTCGTCTCGGGACTCCTAGCACAGATACGCAGTATTTT
CDR3: CASGRLGTPSTDTQYF

size: few
D: TRBD1
J: TRBJ2-7
V: TRBV7-9
DNA: TGTGCCAGCAGGCTCTCACAGGGGCCGCAGTACTTC
CDR3: CASRLSQGPQYF

size: -
D: TRBD1
J: TRBJ1-5
V: TRBV30
DNA: TGTGCCTGGAGTGACGGACAGGGGGTGCGGCCCCAGCATTTT
CDR3: CAWSDGQGVRPQHF

size: -
D: -
J: TRBJ2-7
V: TRBV11-3
DNA: TGTGCCAGCAGCTTAGTTGTGACGGGTCCGAACGAGCAGTACTTC
CDR3: CASSLVVTGPNEQYF

size: -
D: -
J: TRBJ1-2
V: TRBV28
DNA: TGTGCCAGCACCGTCCCGGGAGTCACTAACTATGGCTACACCTTC
CDR3: CASTVPGVTNYGYTF

size: -
D: TRBD1
J: TRBJ1-2
V: TRBV27
DNA: TGTGCCAGCCGGGACAGGATAGCCTATGGCTACACCTTC
CDR3: CASRDRIAYGYTF

size: -
D: -
J: TRBJ1-2
V: TRBV4-1
DNA: TGCGCCAGCAGCCAGGCTTCAAGGGAGGTCTATGGCTACACCTTC
CDR3: CASSQASREVYGYTF

size: -
D: TRBD1
J: TRBJ2-7
V: TRBV2
DNA: TGTGCCAGCAGGCTAGACAGGGGGGGCTACGAGCAGTACTTC
CDR3: CASRLDRGGYEQYF

size: -
D: -
J: TRBJ1-2
V: TRBV18
DNA: TGTGCCAGCTCACCAAAGGCACTATCTAACTATGGCTACACCTTC
CDR3: CASSPKALSNYGYTF

size: few
D: -
J: TRBJ2-7
V: TRBV11-2
DNA: TGTGCCAGCAGCTTAGATCGGGGGGGACAGGAGCAGTACTTC
CDR3: CASSLDRGGQEQYF

size: few
D: TRBD1
J: TRBJ1-5
V: TRBV27
DNA: TGTGCCAGCACCCAAACAGGGGGGCTTCAGCCCCAGCATTTT
CDR3: CASTQTGGLQPQHF

size: once
D: -
J: TRBJ1-1
V: TRBV9
DNA: TGTGCCAGCAGCGCAGGGATGGGTGAAGCTTTCTTT
CDR3: CASSAGMGEAFF

size: -
D: TRBD2
J: TRBJ2-7
V: TRBV19
DNA: TGTGCCAGTAGTAACACACTAGCGGGAGATTCCTACGAGCAGTACTTC
CDR3: CASSNTLAGDSYEQYF

size: -
D: -
J: TRBJ2-7
V: TRBV6-5
DNA: TGTGCCAGCAGTTACTCCCGGGGAACCTACGAGCAGTACTTC
CDR3: CASSYSRGTYEQYF

size: few
D: -
J: TRBJ2-1
V: TRBV15
DNA: TGTGCCACCAGCAGAGATCTGCAGGGCAATGAGCAGTTCTTC
CDR3: CATSRDLQGNEQFF

size: -
D: -
J: TRBJ1-4
V: TRBV7-9
DNA: TGTGCCAGCAGTTTTAGCTCGGGGAGAGGCGAAAAACTGTTTTTT
CDR3: CASSFSSGRGEKLFF

size: -
D: TRBD1
J: TRBJ2-5
V: TRBV2
DNA: TGTGCCAGCAGTCCCGGGACAGGTGACCAAGAGACCCAGTACTTC
CDR3: CASSPGTGDQETQYF

size: few
D: TRBD1
J: TRBJ1-5
V: TRBV27
DNA: TGTGCCAGCAGTCCTGGGACAGGGGTGCAGCCCCAGCATTTT
CDR3: CASSPGTGVQPQHF